This T cell receptor (beta chain) was found in a study of T cell clonotyping in hematopoietic cell transplantation. Study-wide results and caveats: Higher Inverse Simpson Index values in graft donor and pretransplant recipient predicted broader posttransplant TCR diversity.

V lost 5 bases and J lost 5; bases outside the gene matches: 6. Germline lookup yields CDR1 MNHEY and CDR2 SVGAGI. CDR3 length equals 15 residues. Sequencing was performed with immunoSEQ multiplex PCR; in TCRdb, only in-frame clones are kept and a portion is missing. In the table there are about 2,600 clones, approximately 80% of which are singletons. This clone has a handful of counts. Its antigen is unidentified. The sequence derives from a male patient aged 60 to 75 who had an allogeneic stem cell transplant, so T cells may come from the graft donor. Some clones in this sample may be carry-over from other donors' samples. The V and J genes are TRBV6-5 and TRBJ1-2; 12 bases match TRBD1. The starting material was peripheral blood mononuclear cells, obtained 180 days after allogeneic stem cell transplant. DNA for the CDR3: TGTGCCAGCAGTGCACCGGGACAGGGGGCGTATGGCTACACCTTC. This gives the protein CASSAPGQGAYGYTF.